Listed below are T cell receptor beta chains from one sample, sequenced in a study of cytomegalovirus exposure and HLA in healthy donors. Sequenced by immunoSEQ multiplex PCR; TCRdb stores in-frame clones only, minus some. The sample lists more than 150,000 clones, 75% to 85% seen once, with 1.4% in the top ten. The sample consisted of PBMCs. The receptors were gathered from a man aged 18 to 29 in good health and CMV-seronegative. CDR3s include the opening cysteine and the closing phenylalanine or tryptophan. D genes are given only for firm matches. Clone size appears in some rows only: once, few, many, or a class for an expanded clone.

.	TRBV5-4	.	TRBJ2-7	CASSWGVGSYEQYF	TGTGCCAGCAGCTGGGGGGTAGGGTCCTACGAGCAGTACTTC
TRBD2	TRBV28	.	TRBJ2-7	CASSLLSGGSYEQYF	TGTGCCAGCAGTTTACTTAGCGGGGGATCCTACGAGCAGTACTTC
.	TRBV18	few	TRBJ2-4	CASSPPAGANIQYF	TGTGCCAGCTCACCCCCGGCAGGGGCAAACATTCAGTACTTC
.	TRBV6-6	few	TRBJ1-4	CASSYQDNEKLFF	TGTGCCAGCAGTTACCAGGATAATGAAAAACTGTTTTTT
.	TRBV5-6	.	TRBJ1-1	CASSFGRNTEAFF	TGTGCCAGCAGCTTTGGCCGGAACACTGAAGCTTTCTTT
TRBD1	TRBV7-9	.	TRBJ1-3	CANRWDRVSSYSGNTIYF	TGTGCCAACCGCTGGGACAGGGTGTCTTCCTACTCTGGAAACACCATATATTTT
.	TRBV2	.	TRBJ2-1	CASAPAYNEQFF	TGTGCCAGCGCCCCGGCCTACAATGAGCAGTTCTTC
.	TRBV30	.	TRBJ2-7	CAWSVLGQGNPYEQYF	TGTGCCTGGAGTGTACTAGGCCAGGGGAACCCTTACGAGCAGTACTTC
TRBD1	TRBV19	.	TRBJ1-4	CASQGAAENEKLFF	TGTGCCAGTCAGGGGGCAGCCGAGAATGAAAAACTGTTTTTT
.	TRBV30	few	TRBJ2-2	CAWSVTPVGELFF	TGTGCCTGGAGTGTAACCCCGGTCGGGGAGCTGTTTTTT
.	TRBV2	.	TRBJ1-1	CASRTHPGTEAFF	TGTGCCAGCAGGACCCACCCGGGTACTGAAGCTTTCTTT
.	TRBV27	.	TRBJ1-1	CASSPSHVVMNTEAFF	TGTGCCAGCAGTCCCAGTCACGTGGTCATGAACACTGAAGCTTTCTTT
.	TRBV25-1	.	TRBJ2-5	CASSDPPGSGKWVAWYF	TGTGCCAGCAGTGACCCCCCTGGGTCGGGTAAATGGGTTGCCTGGTACTTC
.	TRBV27	.	TRBJ2-7	CASSEGTSYEQYF	TGTGCCAGCAGTGAAGGGACTTCCTACGAGCAGTACTTC
.	TRBV19	.	TRBJ2-1	CASHLGFGVARDEQFF	TGTGCCAGTCATCTAGGATTTGGGGTAGCGAGGGATGAGCAGTTCTTC
TRBD1	TRBV7-2	.	TRBJ2-5	CASTQGAGTQYF	TGTGCCAGTACACAGGGGGCGGGGACCCAGTACTTC
TRBD1	TRBV5-6	.	TRBJ2-7	CASSLGPGTAADEQYF	TGTGCCAGCAGCTTGGGCCCCGGGACAGCCGCCGACGAGCAGTACTTC
TRBD2	TRBV7-2	.	TRBJ2-5	CASSYRLAGGQETQYF	TGTGCCAGCAGCTATCGACTAGCGGGGGGGCAGGAGACCCAGTACTTC
.	TRBV27	.	TRBJ2-1	CASRPLSSYNEQFF	TGTGCCAGCAGACCCCTGAGCTCCTACAATGAGCAGTTCTTC
TRBD1	TRBV5-4	.	TRBJ2-1	CASSANRGSYNEQFF	TGTGCCAGCAGCGCCAACAGGGGCTCCTACAATGAGCAGTTCTTC
.	TRBV11-2	.	TRBJ1-1	CASSLGRENTEAFF	TGTGCCAGCAGCCTAGGACGGGAGAACACTGAAGCTTTCTTT
TRBD2	TRBV7-9	.	TRBJ2-3	CASSIAGRDTQYF	TGTGCCAGCAGTATAGCGGGCCGGGATACGCAGTATTTT
TRBD1	TRBV15	.	TRBJ1-6	CATSSSQGYNSPLHF	TGTGCCACCAGCAGCTCACAGGGGTACAATTCACCCCTCCACTTT
.	TRBV7-8	.	TRBJ2-7	CASTDGGYEQYF	TGTGCCAGCACCGACGGGGGCTACGAGCAGTACTTC
TRBD2	TRBV7-2	.	TRBJ2-5	CASSPRLAGGQETQYF	TGTGCCAGCAGCCCCAGACTAGCGGGGGGCCAAGAGACCCAGTACTTC
TRBD2	TRBV2	.	TRBJ2-1	CASRGGLGNEQFF	TGTGCCAGCAGAGGCGGACTAGGGAATGAGCAGTTCTTC
TRBD1	TRBV18	.	TRBJ2-1	CASSPGTGLYNEQFF	TGTGCCAGCTCACCCGGGACAGGGCTTTACAATGAGCAGTTCTTC
TRBD2	TRBV30	.	TRBJ2-1	CAWSIFRGDDEQFF	TGTGCCTGGAGTATCTTCCGGGGGGACGATGAGCAGTTCTTC
TRBD1	TRBV6-5	.	TRBJ2-7	CASRGDRSSYEQYF	TGTGCCAGCAGAGGGGACAGGAGCTCCTACGAGCAGTACTTC
TRBD2	TRBV4-1	.	TRBJ2-1	CASSQGVAGGSYNEQFF	TGCGCCAGCAGCCAAGGGGTAGCGGGAGGGTCCTACAATGAGCAGTTCTTC
TRBD1	TRBV4-2	.	TRBJ1-1	CASSQITGGTEAFF	TGTGCCAGCAGCCAAATTACAGGGGGCACTGAAGCTTTCTTT
TRBD1	TRBV9	.	TRBJ2-1	CASSGGQAYNEQFF	TGTGCCAGCAGCGGCGGACAGGCTTACAATGAGCAGTTCTTC
.	TRBV9	.	TRBJ2-5	CASSVNPGETQYF	TGTGCCAGCAGCGTAAACCCAGGGGAGACCCAGTACTTC
.	TRBV21-1	once	TRBJ1-6	CASSVGQDDSPLHF	TGTGCCAGCAGCGTGGGACAGGACGATTCACCCCTCCACTTT
.	TRBV18	.	TRBJ1-1	CASSPQGDTEAFF	TGTGCCAGCTCACCACAGGGGGACACTGAAGCTTTCTTT
TRBD1	TRBV10-3	.	TRBJ1-2	CAISSTGAPHGYTF	TGTGCCATCAGTTCGACAGGGGCACCACATGGCTACACCTTC
.	TRBV18	.	TRBJ2-7	CASSSRDSPYEQYF	TGTGCCAGCTCCAGCCGTGACTCCCCCTACGAGCAGTACTTC
TRBD2	TRBV27	.	TRBJ2-5	CASTSPGLGRREQYF	TGTGCCAGCACCTCTCCGGGACTAGGAAGGCGTGAGCAGTACTTC
TRBD1	TRBV5-4	few	TRBJ2-2	CASNPTPGQGGPRGTGELFF	TGTGCCAGCAATCCGACTCCGGGACAGGGAGGACCGCGGGGTACCGGGGAGCTGTTTTTT
TRBD1	TRBV7-9	.	TRBJ2-1	CASSSVSGGRDEQFF	TGTGCCAGCAGCTCTGTTTCAGGGGGCAGGGATGAGCAGTTCTTC